Sequencing of this T cell receptor (beta chain) was carried out in a study of cytomegalovirus exposure and HLA in healthy donors. Study context: The same platform used for the roughly 610 first-cohort repertoires was also used for the roughly 130 validation repertoires, as a later analysis reported.

With respect to this clone: Its antigen is not identified.

Germline V gene lookup returns CDR1 SNHLY and CDR2 FYNNEI. Trimming took 4 bases from V and 12 from J, leaving 13 bases between them. CDR3 length: 11 amino acids. Here immunoSEQ multiplex PCR was the method, and the copy in TCRdb shows in-frame clones only, minus some. The sample gives 82,000 or so clones, about 92% of which show up once; approximately 0.69% is in the top ten. Whole-study findings and limits: The tendency of first-cohort TCR clusters to co-occur in the 120 or so validation repertoires was the finding of a later analysis. Across donors, most TCRs were seen rarely, yet some public ones were widespread.

This TCR came from a man aged 18 to 30 in good health and CMV-seronegative. This chain joins TRBV2 and TRBJ2-7; the D gene is possibly TRBD2 (5 bases). The sequencing sample was made of PBMCs. Here the CDR3 DNA reads TGTGCCAGCAGTGTAGAGGGATTTCGGTACTTC. This translates into CASSVEGFRYF.